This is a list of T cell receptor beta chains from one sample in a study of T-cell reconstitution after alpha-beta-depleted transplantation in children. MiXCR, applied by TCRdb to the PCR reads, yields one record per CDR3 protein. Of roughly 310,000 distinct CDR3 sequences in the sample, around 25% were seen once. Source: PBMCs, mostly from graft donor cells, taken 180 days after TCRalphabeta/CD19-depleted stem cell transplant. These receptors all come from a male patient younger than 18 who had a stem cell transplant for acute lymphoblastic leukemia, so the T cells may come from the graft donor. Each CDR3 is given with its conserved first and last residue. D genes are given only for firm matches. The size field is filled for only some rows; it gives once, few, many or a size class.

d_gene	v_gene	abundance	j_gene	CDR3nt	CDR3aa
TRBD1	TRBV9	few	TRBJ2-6	TGTGCCAGTCGAGGGGGCGCTGGGGCCAACGTCCTGACTTTC	CASRGGAGANVLTF
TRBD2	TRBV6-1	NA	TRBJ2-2	TGTGCCCGGGGGGGCGTCGGGGAGCTGTTTTTT	CARGGVGELFF
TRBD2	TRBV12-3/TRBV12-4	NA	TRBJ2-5	TGTGCCAGCACCCGACCTAGCGGGAAAGAGACCCAGTACTTC	CASTRPSGKETQYF
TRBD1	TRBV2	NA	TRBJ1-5	TGTGCCAGCAGGAACAGGGGGGACCAGCCCCAGCATTTT	CASRNRGDQPQHF
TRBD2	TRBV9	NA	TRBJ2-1	TGTGCCAGCAGCGCCTTCACTAGCGGGAGTTACAATGAGCAGTTCTTC	CASSAFTSGSYNEQFF
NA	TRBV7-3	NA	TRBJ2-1	TGTGCCAGCAGTGACCGGGCAGCAGGGCCATACAATGAGCAGTTCTTC	CASSDRAAGPYNEQFF
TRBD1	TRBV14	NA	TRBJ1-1	TGTGCCAGCAGTTACAGGGGCCTATTGAACACTGAAGCTTTCTTT	CASSYRGLLNTEAFF
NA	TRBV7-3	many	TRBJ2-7	TGTGCCAGCAGCTTAGGGGACTCAATTGGAACCTACGAGCAGTACTTC	CASSLGDSIGTYEQYF
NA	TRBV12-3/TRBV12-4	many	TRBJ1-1	TGTGCCAGCAGTTTCGGTGAAGCTTTCTTT	CASSFGEAFF
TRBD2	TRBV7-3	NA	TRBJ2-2	TGTGCCAGCAGCCCCCCCGGACTAGCGGGAGTCGGGGAGCTGTTTTTT	CASSPPGLAGVGELFF
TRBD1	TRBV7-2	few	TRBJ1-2	TGTGCCAGCAGCAGTAGACAGGGGGCGCGGGGCTATGGCTACACCTTC	CASSSRQGARGYGYTF
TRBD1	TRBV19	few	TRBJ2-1	TGTGCCAGTAGCCCAGGGGGACCTAACAATGAGCAGTTCTTC	CASSPGGPNNEQFF
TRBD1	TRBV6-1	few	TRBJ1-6	TGTGCCAGCACGGCGGGACAGGGAATGGATTCACCCCTCCACTTT	CASTAGQGMDSPLHF
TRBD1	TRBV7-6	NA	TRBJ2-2	TGTGCCAGCAGCTTAGCCGGGACAGTCTACACCGGGGAGCTGTTTTTT	CASSLAGTVYTGELFF